Listed below are T cell receptor beta chains from one sample, sequenced in a study of T cells in Graves' hyperthyroidism and ophthalmopathy. Via MiXCR, TCRdb re-called the multiplex PCR reads, giving one row per CDR3 protein. The repertoire holds about 570,000 distinct CDR3 sequences, 12% to 15% seen once, with 14% in the top ten. Material for sequencing was blood. The origin of the receptors is a woman in her forties with Graves' hyperthyroidism. Both conserved end residues are part of each CDR3. D genes are given only for firm matches. Size is stated for part of the rows, as once, few or many counts, or as a class when the clone is expanded.

CDR3 DNA,CDR3 protein,J gene,clone size,V gene,D gene
TGTGCCAGCAACTTAGTTAATATAGGGAACCTTAACTATGGCTACACCTTC,CASNLVNIGNLNYGYTF,TRBJ1-2,NA,TRBV7-2,NA
TGTGCCAGCAGTTACAGTCTATCCTACGAGCAGTACTTC,CASSYSLSYEQYF,TRBJ2-7,many,TRBV6-2/TRBV6-3,NA
TGCAGCGTTGAAGATACGCAGTATTTT,CSVEDTQYF,TRBJ2-3,few,TRBV29-1,NA
TGTGCCACCAGTGATTTGACCGGAGAGCAGTTCTTC,CATSDLTGEQFF,TRBJ2-1,few,TRBV24-1,NA
TGTGCCTGGAGTGTAAATTCGCGGGAGGGCCCCAATGAGCAGTTCTTC,CAWSVNSREGPNEQFF,TRBJ2-1,NA,TRBV30,TRBD2
TGTGCCAGCAGCTTAGTAGGGGGACCGAACCGGGCGGGGAGCTCCTACAATGAGCAGTTCTTC,CASSLVGGPNRAGSSYNEQFF,TRBJ2-1,NA,TRBV7-3,NA
TGTGCCAGTAGTTGGATGGGGGCGGTTCAGCCCCAGCATTTT,CASSWMGAVQPQHF,TRBJ1-5,NA,TRBV19,NA
TGTGCCAGCAGCGCGGGATTTTCCTCTGGAAACACCATATATTTT,CASSAGFSSGNTIYF,TRBJ1-3,few,TRBV2,NA
TGTGCCAGCACTAACGGAGGGGCCGAGCAGTACTTC,CASTNGGAEQYF,TRBJ2-7,many,TRBV12-3/TRBV12-4,NA
TGCGCCAGCAGCGATGGACTAGCGGGAGTCTACGAGCAGTACTTC,CASSDGLAGVYEQYF,TRBJ2-7,many,TRBV5-1,TRBD2
TGTGCCACCAGCGGGGACACCGGGGTAGAGACCCAGTACTTC,CATSGDTGVETQYF,TRBJ2-5,NA,TRBV15,NA
TGTGCCAGCAGTTTTCAGGGACAGGGAAAAGAGACCCAGTACTTC,CASSFQGQGKETQYF,TRBJ2-5,many,TRBV12-3/TRBV12-4,TRBD1
TGTGCCAGCAGCTTAGCGAGGGGACTAGCGGGACGAGATACGCAGTATTTT,CASSLARGLAGRDTQYF,TRBJ2-3,many,TRBV11-2,TRBD2
TGTGCCTGGCAGCCGGGGACAGGTAGCTACGAGCAGTACTTC,CAWQPGTGSYEQYF,TRBJ2-7,NA,TRBV30,TRBD1